Each of the 30 T cell receptor beta chains below was sequenced from the same sample in a study of human T cells and chemical hapten exposure. TCRdb reprocessed the RACE reads with MiXCR, giving one entry per CDR3 protein. The table shows about 77,000 distinct CDR3 sequences, with around 9.3% occurring only once. Time point meaning: healthy volunteer bleed at 6 weeks. Unfractionated whole blood yielded total RNA. The source material was whole blood. The receptors shown here come from a female donor in good health. Some clones in this sample may be carry-over from other donors' samples.

In its sample, this clonotype was seen a few times. The chain links TRBV20-1 to TRBJ2-5; 8 bases are shared with TRBD2. This CDR3 is built from 12 residues. Germline V gene data show CDR1 as DFQATT and CDR2 as SNEGSKA (reference sequence). The DNA of the CDR3 is TGCAGCGGGAGCGGGGGCGTCGTGGCCCAGTACTTC. Its translation is CSGSGGVVAQYF.

The genes are TRBV28 and TRBJ2-7; 8 bases line up with TRBD2. After removal of 7 bases from V and 9 bases from J, the junction contained 8 bases not matched to a gene. Germline V gene sequence: CDR1 MDHEN, CDR2 SYDVKM. This CDR3 is 12 amino acids long. The CDR3 region is CASKTGGAGQYF. The CDR3 DNA reads as TGTGCCAGCAAGACGGGGGGGGCTGGGCAGTACTTC.

This clonotype was seen a handful of times. The J gene is TRBJ2-5, the V gene TRBV9; TRBD2 matches at 9 bases. Germline CDR1 and CDR2: SGDLS and YYNGEE. The CDR3 runs to 16 residues. V trimming: 3 bases; J trimming: 6 bases; junction bases outside the gene matches: 12. CDR3 in amino acids: CASSGSSGGLFQTQYF. The CDR3 DNA sequence: TGTGCCAGCAGCGGTAGTAGCGGGGGCCTGTTTCAGACCCAGTACTTC.

This chain joins TRBV3-1 and TRBJ2-7; 7 bases align to TRBD2. Trimming cost V 10 bases and J 6 bases; bases outside gene matches: 12. The CDR3 sequence is 13 residues long. Germline V gene data show CDR1 as LGHDT and CDR2 as YNNKEL (reference sequence). CDR3 nucleotides: TGTGCCACGTCGGGGGGTGGAGGGGTCGAGCAGTACTTC. Its protein is CATSGGGGVEQYF.

This clonotype appeared a few times. The chain links TRBV7-9 to TRBJ1-5, with 9 bases that match TRBD1. The CDR3 covers 17 residues. The germline V gene has CDR1 SEHNR and CDR2 FQNEAQ (reference sequence). The V and J ends lost 5 bases and 5 bases, in that order; junction bases with no gene match: 13. Here the CDR3 reads CASSPIDGTGSYQPQHF. CDR3 nucleotides: TGTGCCAGCAGCCCCATAGACGGGACAGGGTCGTATCAGCCCCAGCATTTT.

This clonotype was counted a few times. The genes are TRBV12-3 or TRBV12-4 and TRBJ1-5; 9 bases agree with TRBD1. Trimming at V came to 1 base and at J to 7 bases, leaving 5 bases not matched to a gene. The CDR3 consists of 15 residues. Here the CDR3 DNA reads TGTGCCAGCAGTTTAGGGACAGGGGATTTCCAGCCCCAGCATTTT. It codes for CASSLGTGDFQPQHF.

This clonotype was observed at least ten times. The rearrangement uses TRBV29-1 and TRBJ2-7; D is possibly TRBD2 (6 bases). This CDR3 region has 15 residues. V lost 0 bases, J lost 9 bases, and 21 bases lay in between. The germline gives CDR1 SQVTM, CDR2 ANQGSEA. CDR3 nucleotides: TGCAGCGTTGAAGAAGAGTTGGCGGGACCGTCCGGGCAGTACTTC. Amino acid sequence: CSVEEELAGPSGQYF.

V gene TRBV10-3 combines with J gene TRBJ2-3, with a tentative D call TRBD2 (6 bases). Trimming cost V 3 bases and J 5 bases, with 12 bases left between them. The CDR3 runs 14 residues. CDR1 and CDR2 (germline): ENHRY, SYGVKD. This chain's CDR3 is CAISEGGVKDTQYF. In DNA form, the CDR3 reads TGTGCCATCAGTGAAGGCGGGGTTAAAGATACGCAGTATTTT.

This clonotype was seen many times. The CDR3 here is CAITVLAGGINEQFF. CDR3 DNA sequence: TGTGCCATCACCGTACTAGCGGGGGGGATCAATGAGCAGTTCTTC. The chain employs TRBV10-3 and TRBJ2-1; 13 bases are a match to TRBD2. After removal of 7 bases from V and 6 bases from J, the junction contained 6 bases not matched to a gene. The CDR3 spans 15 residues. The germline CDR1 and CDR2 sequences are ENHRY and SYGVKD.

This clonotype has ten or more counts. V is TRBV9 and J is TRBJ1-5; D ambiguous. V was trimmed by 0 bases and J by 6 bases, leaving 13 bases between them. Germline V lookup: CDR1 SGDLS, CDR2 YYNGEE. The CDR3 runs to 15 residues. The CDR3 region has the DNA TGTGCCAGCAGCGTAGACAGTCTGGTAGGTCAGCCCCAGCATTTT. Protein product: CASSVDSLVGQPQHF.

The V call is TRBV3-1, the J call TRBJ1-1; TRBD1 matches 7 bases. The CDR3 totals 14 residues. From germline, CDR1 is LGHDT and CDR2 YNNKEL (reference sequence). V lost 4 bases and J lost 4; bases outside the gene matches: 6. This CDR3 is CASSLQAGGTEAFF. The CDR3 nucleotides are TGTGCCAGCAGCCTCCAGGCAGGGGGCACTGAAGCTTTCTTT.

This clonotype appeared many times. V and J are TRBV3-1 and TRBJ2-1, with D perhaps matching TRBD1 (6 bases). This CDR3 region has 14 residues. Trimming left V 6 bases short and J 0 bases short, with 9 bases between. Germline V lookup: CDR1 LGHDT, CDR2 YNNKEL (reference sequence). CDR3 coding DNA: TGTGCCAGCAGGGGACAACTCTCCTACAATGAGCAGTTCTTC. Protein: CASRGQLSYNEQFF.

This clonotype was seen at least ten times. The chain employs TRBV28 and TRBJ1-4; D is possibly TRBD1 (5 bases). Trimming pared 4 bases from V and 3 bases from J, leaving 12 bases between. Germline loops: CDR1 MDHEN, CDR2 SYDVKM. CDR3 length equals 15 residues. This chain's CDR3 is CASSYPGFPNEKLFF. The CDR3 bases are TGTGCCAGCAGTTACCCAGGGTTTCCTAATGAAAAACTGTTTTTT. Based on the CDR3 plus reference TRBV28 and TRBJ1-4, the full variable domain is DVKVTQSSRYLVKRTGEKVFLECVQDMDHENMFWYRQDPGLGLRLIYFSYDVKMKEKGDIPEGYSVSREKKERFSLILESASTNQTSMYLCASSYPGFPNEKLFFGSGTQLSVL.

For the CDR3, the DNA is TGTGCCAGCAGCTTGGGGCGGGGGGAAACCTACGAGCAGTACTTC. It encodes CASSLGRGETYEQYF. The chain uses TRBV5-4 and TRBJ2-7; 8 positions match TRBD2. The CDR3 is 15 amino acids. The ends lost 0 bases at V and 2 bases at J; junction bases unmatched: 4. The germline V gene has CDR1 SGHNT and CDR2 YYREEE (reference sequence).

The J gene is TRBJ1-2, the V gene TRBV12-3 or TRBV12-4; a weak D match, TRBD1 (5 bases). With 1 base removed from V and 8 bases from J, the gap between germline ends came to 11 bases. The CDR3 is 13 residues long. The CDR3 bases are TGTGCCAGCAGTTTAGAAGCGGGGGTAGGCTACACCTTC. Translated: CASSLEAGVGYTF.

This chain uses TRBV12-3 or TRBV12-4 with TRBJ2-3; D ambiguous. This CDR3 spans 15 amino acids. Trimming took off 3 bases at V and 3 bases at J, with 13 bases between the two ends. CDR3 coding DNA: TGTGCCAGCAGTTTCGTTGGGCAGAATACAGATACGCAGTATTTT. Translation gives CASSFVGQNTDTQYF.

This clonotype was observed a handful of times. V is TRBV7-9 and J is TRBJ2-3; D is unresolved. V was clipped by 7 bases and J by 6 bases, with 8 bases between them. Germline V CDR1 and CDR2: SEHNR, FQNEAQ (reference sequence). The CDR3 loop spans 11 amino acids. CDR3 nucleotide sequence: TGTGCCAGCATCCTGAGGGATACGCAGTATTTT. It codes for CASILRDTQYF.

The chain combines TRBV12-3 or TRBV12-4 with TRBJ1-4; TRBD1 aligns across 12 bases. The V gene end was trimmed by 7 bases and the J gene end by 8 bases; junction bases not matched to a gene: 8. The CDR3 runs to 15 residues. The chain's CDR3 is CASTSSGTGGEKLFF. DNA for the CDR3: TGTGCCAGCACCTCTTCCGGGACAGGGGGCGAAAAACTGTTTTTT.

The chain uses TRBV3-1 and TRBJ2-3, with D perhaps matching TRBD2 (6 bases). This CDR3 is built from 16 residues. Germline lookup yields CDR1 LGHDT and CDR2 YNNKEL (reference sequence). V was trimmed by 4 bases and J by 5 bases, leaving 19 bases between them. The CDR3 bases are TGTGCCAGCAGCCTCAAAGGCGGGACCTTCGTAGATACGCAGTATTTT. Translated, it gives CASSLKGGTFVDTQYF.

This clonotype was counted at least ten times. The V and J genes are TRBV20-1 and TRBJ1-5; D unresolved. V was cut by 3 bases and J by 0 bases, with 9 bases left in between. This CDR3 spans 14 amino acids. Germline values: CDR1 DFQATT, CDR2 SNEGSKA (reference sequence). CDR3 sequence (DNA): TGCAGTGCTAGGGGTCAGTATAGCAATCAGCCCCAGCATTTT. Translation: CSARGQYSNQPQHF.

This clonotype was counted many times. The chain joins TRBV12-3 or TRBV12-4 to TRBJ1-1; possible D gene TRBD1, 5 bases. V gave up 7 bases and J gave up 4 bases, with 16 bases separating them. CDR3 length: 14 residues. In DNA, the CDR3 is TGTGCCAGCACCCTTGTTCAGGGTAGCACTGAAGCTTTCTTT. This encodes CASTLVQGSTEAFF.

This clonotype was seen a few times. The chain uses TRBV29-1 and TRBJ2-5, with D uncertain. Trimming took 1 base from V and 4 from J, leaving 7 bases between them. The CDR3 totals 12 residues. Germline CDR1 and CDR2: SQVTM and ANQGSEA. CDR3 sequence reads: CSVEVGVETQYF. The DNA for the CDR3 is TGCAGCGTTGAAGTTGGGGTAGAGACCCAGTACTTC.

At least ten counts were recorded for this clonotype. The J gene is TRBJ1-1, the V gene TRBV18; the match to TRBD1 covers 9 bases. From germline, CDR1 is KGHSH and CDR2 LQKENI. The CDR3 consists of 17 residues. J lost 2 bases, V lost 3 bases, and 10 bases had no gene match. CDR3 in amino acids: CASSPGTGKEVNTEAFF. The DNA for the CDR3 is TGTGCCAGCTCACCGGGGACAGGGAAAGAGGTAAACACTGAAGCTTTCTTT.

V is TRBV7-9 and J is TRBJ1-1, with TRBD1 as a possible D gene (5 bases). The germline V gene encodes CDR1 SEHNR and CDR2 FQNEAQ (reference sequence). Trimming stripped 2 bases from V and 3 bases from J, with 13 bases between. The CDR3 runs to 15 residues. This CDR3 reads CASSLRVVQDTEAFF. DNA of the CDR3: TGTGCCAGCAGCTTACGGGTTGTACAGGACACTGAAGCTTTCTTT.

This clonotype was counted at least ten times. The chain links TRBV20-1 to TRBJ2-7, with 9 bases lining up with TRBD1. The CDR3 is made up of 14 amino acids. V shed 4 bases and J 7 bases; nucleotides not matched to a gene: 11. CDR1 is DFQATT, CDR2 SNEGSKA, per germline (reference sequence). The CDR3 reads CSANYRGRSREQYF. The CDR3 DNA sequence: TGCAGTGCTAACTACAGGGGGCGATCGAGGGAGCAGTACTTC.

The chain employs TRBV6-5 and TRBJ1-1; 8 bases are a match to TRBD1. With V trimmed by 0 bases and J by 5 bases, 5 bases remained unmatched. The germline V gene encodes CDR1 MNHEY and CDR2 SVGAGI. The CDR3 length is 15 residues. The CDR3 loop reads CASSYSRTGKTEAFF. The CDR3 nucleotides are TGTGCCAGCAGTTACTCCCGGACAGGGAAGACTGAAGCTTTCTTT.

This clonotype was recorded many times. The rearrangement uses TRBV4-3 and TRBJ1-1, with no clear D. The CDR3 extends over 14 amino acids. Trimming shortened V by 4 bases and J by 5 bases, and 14 bases separated the two germline ends. CDR1 and CDR2 from the germline V gene are LGHNA and YSLEER. CDR3 coding DNA: TGCGCCAGCAGCCCAGGACCCTTGATGACTGAAGCTTTCTTT. Its translation: CASSPGPLMTEAFF.

This clonotype showed up just a few times. The rearrangement uses TRBV29-1 and TRBJ2-1; 8 positions agree with TRBD2. With 4 bases clipped from V and 3 bases from J, the junction kept 14 bases outside the gene matches. Germline CDR1 reads SQVTM; CDR2 reads ANQGSEA. This CDR3 has 17 residues. CDR3 protein: CSVAAGGLTNFYNEQFF. In nucleotides, the CDR3 is TGCAGCGTTGCGGCGGGGGGCCTCACCAATTTCTACAATGAGCAGTTCTTC.

The rearrangement uses TRBV18 and TRBJ2-7; D is uncertain. V gave up 3 bases and J gave up 6 bases, with 6 bases separating them. CDR1 KGHSH and CDR2 LQKENI come from the germline V gene. This CDR3 has 11 amino acids. CDR3 DNA: TGTGCCAGCTCACCTAACGGCGAGCAGTACTTC. Its protein product is CASSPNGEQYF.

The table lists this clonotype with many counts. This chain uses TRBV6-1 with TRBJ2-7; weak D call: TRBD2 (5 bases). This CDR3 spans 15 amino acids. Germline V gene lookup returns CDR1 MNHNS and CDR2 SASEGT. The V end was cut by 0 bases, the J end by 6 bases, with 15 bases between. The CDR3 spells CASSEARKSAGEQYF. CDR3 nucleotide sequence: TGTGCCAGCAGTGAAGCGCGGAAGAGTGCGGGCGAGCAGTACTTC.